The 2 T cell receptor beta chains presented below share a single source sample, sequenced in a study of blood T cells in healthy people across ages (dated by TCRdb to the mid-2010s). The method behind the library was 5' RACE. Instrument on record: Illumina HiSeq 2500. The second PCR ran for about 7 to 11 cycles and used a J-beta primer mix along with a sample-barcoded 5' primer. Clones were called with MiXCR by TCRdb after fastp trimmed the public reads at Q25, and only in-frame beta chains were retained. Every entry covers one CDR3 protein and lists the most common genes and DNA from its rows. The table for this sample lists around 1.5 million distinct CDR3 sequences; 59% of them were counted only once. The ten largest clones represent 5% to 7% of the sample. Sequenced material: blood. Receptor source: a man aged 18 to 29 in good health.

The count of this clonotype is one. The CDR3 DNA follows: TGTGCCAGCAGTGACCTCCTGTCTAGCGGCCAAGAGACCCAGTACTTC. It encodes CASSDLLSSGQETQYF. The chain carries TRBV2 and TRBJ2-5; 7 nucleotides line up with TRBD2. Germline loops: CDR1 SNHLY, CDR2 FYNNEI. J gave up 1 base and V 3 bases, and 8 bases lay outside the gene matches. The CDR3 is 16 amino acids.

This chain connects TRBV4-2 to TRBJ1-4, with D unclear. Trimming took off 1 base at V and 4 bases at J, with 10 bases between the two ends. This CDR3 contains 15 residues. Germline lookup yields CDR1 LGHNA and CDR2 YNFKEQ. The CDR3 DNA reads TGTGCCAGCAGCCAAGTTCCCCAAGTTAATGAAAAACTGTTTTTT. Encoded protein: CASSQVPQVNEKLFF.